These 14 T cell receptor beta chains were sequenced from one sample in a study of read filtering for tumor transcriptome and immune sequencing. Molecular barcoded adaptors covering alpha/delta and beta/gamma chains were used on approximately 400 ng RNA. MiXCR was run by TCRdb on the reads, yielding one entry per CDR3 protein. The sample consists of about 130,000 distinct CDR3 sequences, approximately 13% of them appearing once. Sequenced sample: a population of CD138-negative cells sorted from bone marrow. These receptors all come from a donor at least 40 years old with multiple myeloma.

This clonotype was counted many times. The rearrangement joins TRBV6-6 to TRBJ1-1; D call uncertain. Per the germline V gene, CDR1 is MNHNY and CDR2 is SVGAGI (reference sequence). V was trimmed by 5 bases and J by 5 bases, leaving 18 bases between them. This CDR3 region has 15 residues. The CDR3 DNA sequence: TGTGCCAGCAGTCGGGGTGACTTCATGGAAACTGAAGCTTTCTTT. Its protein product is CASSRGDFMETEAFF.

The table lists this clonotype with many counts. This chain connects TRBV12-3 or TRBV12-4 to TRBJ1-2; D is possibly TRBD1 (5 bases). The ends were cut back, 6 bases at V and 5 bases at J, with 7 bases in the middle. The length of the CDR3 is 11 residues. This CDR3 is CASSAGYGYTF. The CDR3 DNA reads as TGTGCCAGCAGCGCAGGGTATGGCTACACCTTC.

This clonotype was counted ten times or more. CDR3 sequence (DNA): TGCGCCAGCAGCCGAACGACAGGGGGAACCGGGGAGCTGTTTTTT. It codes for CASSRTTGGTGELFF. The chain joins TRBV5-1 to TRBJ2-2, with 9 nucleotides matching TRBD1. CDR1 and CDR2 (germline): SGHRS, YFSETQ. The CDR3 is 15 amino acids. V was pared by 4 bases and J by 5 bases, with 6 bases of the junction left unmatched.

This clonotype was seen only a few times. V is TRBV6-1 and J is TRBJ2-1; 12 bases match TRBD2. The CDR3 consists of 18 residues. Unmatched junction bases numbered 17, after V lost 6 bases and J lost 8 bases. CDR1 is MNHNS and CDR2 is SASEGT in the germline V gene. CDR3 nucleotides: TGTGCCAGCAGGAAACTAGCGGGGGGACAGCAACCGGCCGATGAGCAGTTCTTC. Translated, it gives CASRKLAGGQQPADEQFF.

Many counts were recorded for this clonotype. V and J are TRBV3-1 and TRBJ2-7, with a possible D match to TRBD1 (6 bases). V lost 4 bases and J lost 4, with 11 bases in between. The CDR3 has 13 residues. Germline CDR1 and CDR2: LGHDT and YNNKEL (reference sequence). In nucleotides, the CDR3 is TGTGCCAGCAGCCGGCTACAGGGTTACGAGCAGTACTTC. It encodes CASSRLQGYEQYF.

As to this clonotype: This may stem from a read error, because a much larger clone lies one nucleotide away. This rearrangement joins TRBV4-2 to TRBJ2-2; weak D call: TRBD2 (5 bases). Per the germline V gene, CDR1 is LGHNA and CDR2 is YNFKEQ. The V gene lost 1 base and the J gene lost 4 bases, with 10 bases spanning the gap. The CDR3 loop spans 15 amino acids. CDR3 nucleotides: TGTGCCAGCAGCCAAGCTGGTGCGGGCACCGGGGAGCTGTTTTTT. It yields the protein CASSQAGAGTGELFF.

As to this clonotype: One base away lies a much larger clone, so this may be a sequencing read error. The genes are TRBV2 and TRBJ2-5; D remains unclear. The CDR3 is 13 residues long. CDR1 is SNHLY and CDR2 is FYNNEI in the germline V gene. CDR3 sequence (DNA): TGTGCCAGCAGTGGGATGATGGTTGAGAGCCAGTACTTC. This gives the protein CASSGMMVESQYF.

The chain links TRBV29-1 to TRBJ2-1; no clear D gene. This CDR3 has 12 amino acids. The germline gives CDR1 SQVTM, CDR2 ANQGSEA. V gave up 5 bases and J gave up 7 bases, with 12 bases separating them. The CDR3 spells CSVQETLNEQFF. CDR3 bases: TGCAGCGTTCAGGAGACTCTTAATGAGCAGTTCTTC.

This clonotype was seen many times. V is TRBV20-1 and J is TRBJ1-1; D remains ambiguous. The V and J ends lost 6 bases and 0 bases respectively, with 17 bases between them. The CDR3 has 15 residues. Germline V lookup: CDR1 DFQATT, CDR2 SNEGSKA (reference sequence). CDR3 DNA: TGCAGTGCCCCATCTAGGCCCGAGATGAACACTGAAGCTTTCTTT. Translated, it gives CSAPSRPEMNTEAFF.

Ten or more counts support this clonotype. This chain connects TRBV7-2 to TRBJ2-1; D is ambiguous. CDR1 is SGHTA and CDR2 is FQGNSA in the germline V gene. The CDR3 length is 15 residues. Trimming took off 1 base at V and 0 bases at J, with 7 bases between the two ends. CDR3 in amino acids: CASSLEVSSYNEQFF. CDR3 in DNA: TGTGCCAGCAGCTTAGAGGTTAGCTCCTACAATGAGCAGTTCTTC.

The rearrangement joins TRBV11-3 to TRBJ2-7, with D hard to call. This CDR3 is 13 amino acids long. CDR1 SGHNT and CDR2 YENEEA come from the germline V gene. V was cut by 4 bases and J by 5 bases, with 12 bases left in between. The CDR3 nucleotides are TGTGCCAGCAGCTCCGGACCCCTCGACGAGCAGTACTTC. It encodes CASSSGPLDEQYF.

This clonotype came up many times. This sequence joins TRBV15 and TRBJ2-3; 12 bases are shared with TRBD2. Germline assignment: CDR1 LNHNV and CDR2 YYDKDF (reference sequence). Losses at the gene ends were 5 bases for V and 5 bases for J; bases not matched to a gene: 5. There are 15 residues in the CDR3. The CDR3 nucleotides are TGTGCCACCAGCGGCAGACTAGCGGGGGTAGATACGCAGTATTTT. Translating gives CATSGRLAGVDTQYF.

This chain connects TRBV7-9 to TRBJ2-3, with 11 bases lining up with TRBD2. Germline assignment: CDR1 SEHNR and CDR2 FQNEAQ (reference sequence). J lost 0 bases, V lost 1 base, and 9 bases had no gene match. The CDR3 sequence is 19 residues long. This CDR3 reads CASSLGLLAGVSSTDTQYF. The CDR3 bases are TGTGCCAGCAGCTTAGGCCTACTAGCGGGAGTCTCTAGCACAGATACGCAGTATTTT.

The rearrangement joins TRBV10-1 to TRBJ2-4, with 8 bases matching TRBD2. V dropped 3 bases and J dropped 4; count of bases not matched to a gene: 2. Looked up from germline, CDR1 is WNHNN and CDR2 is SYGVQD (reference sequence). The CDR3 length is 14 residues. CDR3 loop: CASSDSGTKNIQYF. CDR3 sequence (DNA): TGCGCCAGCAGTGATAGCGGGACTAAAAACATTCAGTACTTC.